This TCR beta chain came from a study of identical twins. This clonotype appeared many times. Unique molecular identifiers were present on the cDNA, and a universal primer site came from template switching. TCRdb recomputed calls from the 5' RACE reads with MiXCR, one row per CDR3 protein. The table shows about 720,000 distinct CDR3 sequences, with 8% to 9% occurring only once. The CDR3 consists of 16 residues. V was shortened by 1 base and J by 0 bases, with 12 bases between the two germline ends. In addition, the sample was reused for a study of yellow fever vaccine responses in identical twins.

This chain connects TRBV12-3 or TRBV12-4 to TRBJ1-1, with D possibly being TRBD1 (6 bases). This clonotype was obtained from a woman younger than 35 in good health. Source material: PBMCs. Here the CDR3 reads CASSLVGGLMNTEAFF. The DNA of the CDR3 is TGTGCCAGCAGTTTAGTAGGGGGGCTCATGAACACTGAAGCTTTCTTT.